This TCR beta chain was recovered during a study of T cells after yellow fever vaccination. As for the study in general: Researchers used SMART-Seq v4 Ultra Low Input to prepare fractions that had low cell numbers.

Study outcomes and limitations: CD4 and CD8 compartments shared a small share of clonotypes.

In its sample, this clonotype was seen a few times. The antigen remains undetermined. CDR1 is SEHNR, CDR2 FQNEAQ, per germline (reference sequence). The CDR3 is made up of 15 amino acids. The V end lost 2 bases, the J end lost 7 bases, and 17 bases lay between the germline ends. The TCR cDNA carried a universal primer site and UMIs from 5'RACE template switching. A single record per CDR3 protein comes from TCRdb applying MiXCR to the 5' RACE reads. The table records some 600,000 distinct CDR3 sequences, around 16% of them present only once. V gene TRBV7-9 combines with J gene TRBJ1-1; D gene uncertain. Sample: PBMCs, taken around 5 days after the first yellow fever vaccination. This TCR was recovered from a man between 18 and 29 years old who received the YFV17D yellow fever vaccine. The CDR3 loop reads CASSLSHGQEVEAFF. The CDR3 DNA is TGTGCCAGCAGCTTATCGCATGGCCAGGAGGTTGAAGCTTTCTTT.